The clone carrying this TCR beta chain was seen once. The antigen is undetermined. Primers used in a second PCR of roughly 6 to 11 cycles were a sample-barcoded 5' primer and a J-beta primer mix. TCRdb called the 5' RACE reads again in MiXCR, with one record for every CDR3 protein. The data show 1 million or so distinct CDR3 sequences, 45% seen once. CDR3 length equals 19 residues. Trimming at V came to 4 bases and at J to 6 bases, leaving 18 bases not matched to a gene. Germline V gives CDR1 LGHDT, CDR2 YNNKEL (reference sequence). The data derive from a study of blood T cells in healthy people across ages. Study as a whole: About one barcoded beta molecule per two T cells came from capture by template switching. Study findings and constraints: Total diversity from one million sequenced T cells was likely underestimated. Across the age range, TCR beta diversity per million T cells fell in a roughly linear way. Among long-lived donors, naive CD4+ cells were more numerous and diversity higher than in aged donors.

The TCR sequence derives from a woman aged 55-70 years in good health. The chain couples TRBV3-1 to TRBJ2-1, with TRBD2 matching over 10 bases. Sequences were obtained from blood. Written as DNA, the CDR3 is TGTGCCAGCAGCCTTCGGCGGCTAGCGGGAGAAGGTACAACCAATGAGCAGTTCTTC. Its protein is CASSLRRLAGEGTTNEQFF.